The 28 T cell receptor beta chains listed next were all sequenced from one sample in a study of blood T cell repertoires in COVID-19 (dated by TCRdb to the early 2020s). The library relied on the immunoSEQ multiplex PCR assay. TCRdb limited this immuneACCESS table to in-frame rearrangements with V and J called. A share of clones is missing; checked studies link under half to unresolved V genes, and the rest is unexplained. The sample table lists around 30,000 clones, 60% to 80% of them with a count of one. The ten largest make up about 14% of the sample. The sequenced material came from peripheral blood. The origin of the receptors is a man at least 80 years old with active or convalescent COVID-19.

This sequence joins TRBV3-1 (or the pseudogene TRBV3-2) and TRBJ2-1, with 8 bases matching TRBD2. Losses at the gene ends were 1 base for V and 3 bases for J; bases not matched to a gene: 2. The CDR3 sequence is 15 residues long. Germline V gene data show CDR1 as LGHDT and CDR2 as YNNKEL (reference sequence). DNA for the CDR3: TGTGCCAGCAGCCAAGGGAGCGGGAGCTACAATGAGCAGTTCTTC. Translation: CASSQGSGSYNEQFF.

V gene TRBV19 combines with J gene TRBJ1-1, with 10 bases fitting TRBD1. CDR3 length: 15 residues. Germline lookup yields CDR1 LNHDA and CDR2 SQIVND (reference sequence). The trim removed 5 bases at V and 5 bases at J, leaving 8 bases unmatched. CDR3 in amino acids: CASSPQTGGLTEAFF. The DNA of the CDR3 is TGTGCCAGTAGTCCTCAGACAGGGGGCTTAACTGAAGCTTTCTTT.

This sequence joins TRBV20-1 and TRBJ1-6, with 8 bases identical to TRBD1. The CDR3 is 16 amino acids. From germline, CDR1 is DFQATT and CDR2 SNEGSKA (reference sequence). The trim removed 3 bases at V and 5 bases at J, leaving 9 bases unmatched. The CDR3 nucleotides read TGCAGTGCTAGTGGCGGACAGGGCTTGGATAATTCACCCCTCCACTTT. Translating it yields CSASGGQGLDNSPLHF.

V gene TRBV2 combines with J gene TRBJ2-7; 10 nucleotides align to TRBD1. Trimming took 6 bases from V and 6 from J; bases not matched to a gene: 11. The germline gives CDR1 SNHLY, CDR2 FYNNEI. The CDR3 has 15 amino acids. CDR3 protein: CASSERQGARLEQYF. In DNA form, the CDR3 reads TGTGCCAGCAGCGAGAGACAGGGGGCACGTCTCGAGCAGTACTTC.

This chain joins TRBV28 and TRBJ2-3; 7 nucleotides agree with TRBD2. Germline assignment: CDR1 MDHEN and CDR2 SYDVKM. Trimming removed 1 base from V and 2 bases from J; junction bases left unmatched: 6. This CDR3 spans 16 amino acids. The CDR3 DNA reads as TGTGCCAGCAGTTTATTGGGAGGGCCATCCACAGATACGCAGTATTTT. Amino acid sequence: CASSLLGGPSTDTQYF.

This clone has a handful of counts. This CDR3 is CASSLDVGTGGYEQYF. Written as DNA, the CDR3 is TGTGCCAGCAGCTTAGATGTCGGGACAGGGGGATACGAGCAGTACTTC. The V and J genes are TRBV7-8 and TRBJ2-7; 11 bases match TRBD1. The V gene's germline CDR1 is SGHVS and CDR2 FQNEAQ. The CDR3 runs 16 residues. J lost 4 bases, V lost 1 base, and 6 bases had no gene match.

The gene calls are TRBV5-4 and TRBJ2-1; 12 bases fit TRBD2. The CDR3 extends over 16 amino acids. Germline V CDR1 and CDR2: SGHNT, YYREEE (reference sequence). After removal of 3 bases from V and 0 bases from J, the junction contained 1 base not matched to a gene. This CDR3 reads CASSSSGRASYNEQFF. The CDR3 DNA is TGTGCCAGCAGCTCTAGCGGGAGGGCCTCCTACAATGAGCAGTTCTTC. Variable domain in full (rest from reference TRBV5-4 and TRBJ2-1): ETGVTQSPTHLIKTRGQQVTLRCSSQSGHNTVSWYQQALGQGPQFIFQYYREEENGRGNFPPRFSGLQFPNYSSELNVNALELDDSALYLCASSSSGRASYNEQFFGPGTRLTVL.

The CDR3 is CASSSYGTGISNEQYF. The CDR3 DNA follows: TGTGCCAGTAGTTCCTACGGGACAGGGATTTCCAACGAGCAGTACTTC. V usage is TRBV19 and J usage is TRBJ2-7; 9 bases are a match to TRBD1. The J segment lost 5 bases and the V segment lost 5 bases, leaving 13 bases of the junction unmatched. This CDR3 is built from 16 residues. Germline values: CDR1 LNHDA, CDR2 SQIVND (reference sequence).

The gene calls are TRBV11-2 and TRBJ2-7; the match to TRBD2 covers 11 bases. J was trimmed by 4 bases and V by 5 bases; bases with no gene match: 13. CDR1 is SGHAT, CDR2 FQNNGV, per germline. This CDR3 is 17 amino acids long. The CDR3 protein is CASSTLAGGPESYEQYF. The CDR3 region has the DNA TGTGCCAGCAGCACCTTAGCGGGAGGGCCAGAGTCGTACGAGCAGTACTTC.

This clone was found a few times. This chain uses TRBV19 with TRBJ2-5; the match to TRBD1 covers 7 bases. Germline CDR1 is LNHDA and CDR2 is SQIVND (reference sequence). J was trimmed by 3 bases and V by 5 bases; bases with no gene match: 9. This CDR3 has 15 amino acids. CDR3 in DNA: TGTGCCAGTAGTTTTCGCCCGGGACAGAAAGAGACCCAGTACTTC. It specifies CASSFRPGQKETQYF. Supplemented by reference TRBV19 and TRBJ2-5, the full variable domain reads DGGITQSPKYLFRKEGQNVTLSCEQNLNHDAMYWYRQDPGQGLRLIYYSQIVNDFQKGDIAEGYSVSREKKESFPLTVTSAQKNPTAFYLCASSFRPGQKETQYFGPGTRLLVL.

This rearrangement joins TRBV9 to TRBJ2-1; TRBD2 agrees at 7 bases. The V and J ends lost 5 bases and 10 bases, in that order; junction bases with no gene match: 12. This CDR3 spans 14 amino acids. CDR1 is SGDLS, CDR2 YYNGEE, per germline. The CDR3 DNA reads as TGTGCCAGCAGGAGCGGGATCACCTCAGGGGAGCAGTTCTTC. It encodes CASRSGITSGEQFF.

The chain links TRBV9 to TRBJ2-1; TRBD1 matches 10 bases. J gave up 3 bases and V 2 bases, and 17 bases lay outside the gene matches. This CDR3 contains 20 residues. Per the germline V gene, CDR1 is SGDLS and CDR2 is YYNGEE. The CDR3 sequence is CASSVPGQGRGLADYNEQFF. CDR3 sequence (DNA): TGTGCCAGCAGCGTTCCGGGACAGGGGCGCGGCCTAGCGGACTACAATGAGCAGTTCTTC.

CDR3 residues: CASSLYSSGRATEQFF. DNA for the CDR3: TGTGCCAGCAGTTTATATTCTAGCGGGAGGGCCACTGAGCAGTTCTTC. V is TRBV28 and J is TRBJ2-1; 12 nucleotides line up with TRBD2. Losses at the gene ends were 1 base for V and 9 bases for J; bases not matched to a gene: 7. CDR3 length equals 16 residues. The germline V gene encodes CDR1 MDHEN and CDR2 SYDVKM.

V is TRBV3-1 (or the pseudogene TRBV3-2) and J is TRBJ1-1, with D possibly being TRBD1 (6 bases). In germline, CDR1 is LGHDT, CDR2 YNNKEL (reference sequence). This CDR3 contains 15 residues. V was pared by 4 bases and J by 5 bases, with 17 bases between. Written as DNA, the CDR3 is TGTGCCAGCAGCCCGAGAGGGGGGGAGGGAACTGAAGCTTTCTTT. Residues: CASSPRGGEGTEAFF.

The chain uses TRBV19 and TRBJ1-5; 11 nucleotides line up with TRBD1. Germline V CDR1 and CDR2: LNHDA, SQIVND (reference sequence). This CDR3 is 16 amino acids long. The J segment lost 1 base and the V segment lost 7 bases, leaving 6 bases of the junction unmatched. The CDR3 is CASKRDRGYSNQPQHF. The CDR3 bases are TGTGCCAGTAAGAGGGACAGGGGGTACAGCAATCAGCCCCAGCATTTT.

This rearrangement joins TRBV19 to TRBJ1-5; 7 bases align to TRBD1. The J segment lost 6 bases and the V segment lost 4 bases, leaving 15 bases of the junction unmatched. CDR1 is LNHDA, CDR2 SQIVND, per germline (reference sequence). CDR3 length equals 17 residues. The CDR3 reads CASSTGLKGGYFQPQHF. Written as DNA, the CDR3 is TGTGCCAGTAGTACGGGACTTAAAGGGGGCTACTTTCAGCCCCAGCATTTT.

The V call is TRBV2, the J call TRBJ2-1; 9 nucleotides agree with TRBD2. Germline V gene data show CDR1 as SNHLY and CDR2 as FYNNEI. The CDR3 loop spans 16 amino acids. J lost 4 bases, V lost 8 bases, and 12 bases had no gene match. CDR3 sequence reads: CASGGPGLAGYNEQFF. CDR3 coding DNA: TGTGCCAGCGGTGGTCCGGGGCTAGCGGGGTACAATGAGCAGTTCTTC. Full variable domain (missing parts from reference TRBV2 and TRBJ2-1): EPEVTQTPSHQVTQMGQEVILRCVPISNHLYFYWYRQILGQKVEFLVSFYNNEISEKSEIFDDQFSVERPDGSNFTLKIRSTKLEDSAMYFCASGGPGLAGYNEQFFGPGTRLTVL.

This clone was detected once. This chain connects TRBV10-3 to TRBJ2-7; tentative D call: TRBD2 (5 bases). The germline gives CDR1 ENHRY, CDR2 SYGVKD. The CDR3 loop spans 12 amino acids. V lost 6 bases and J lost 7, with 13 bases in between. The DNA of the CDR3 is TGTGCCATCAGAACGGTCGCGGGTGAGCAGTACTTC. This sequence encodes CAIRTVAGEQYF.

This chain connects TRBV7-9 to TRBJ2-6; tentative D call: TRBD1 (6 bases). This CDR3 is 18 amino acids long. V lost 1 base, J lost 0 bases, and 13 bases lay in between. From germline, CDR1 is SEHNR and CDR2 FQNEAQ (reference sequence). The CDR3 region has the DNA TGTGCCAGCAGCTTAGTCTCAGGGGTTAACTCTGGGGCCAACGTCCTGACTTTC. Its protein product is CASSLVSGVNSGANVLTF.

This clone was picked up one time. The chain carries TRBV28 and TRBJ1-5; the match to TRBD1 covers 8 bases. Germline V CDR1 and CDR2: MDHEN, SYDVKM. This CDR3 has 16 residues. V was clipped by 5 bases and J by 3 bases; unmatched bases: 9. CDR3 sequence: CASSPRTGGYNQPQHF. CDR3 in DNA: TGTGCCAGCAGTCCTCGTACAGGGGGATACAATCAGCCCCAGCATTTT.

The genes are TRBV9 and TRBJ2-2; D is unresolved. The CDR3 length is 16 residues. Trimming removed 0 bases from V and 1 base from J, with 10 bases in between. Germline CDR1 is SGDLS and CDR2 is YYNGEE. The CDR3 spells CASSVVAAGNTGELFF. The CDR3 DNA reads TGTGCCAGCAGCGTAGTGGCGGCCGGGAACACCGGGGAGCTGTTTTTT.

J is TRBJ2-7 and V is TRBV10-3, with D possibly being TRBD1 (5 bases). The CDR3 extends over 12 amino acids. The germline V and J ends were trimmed by 7 bases and 0 bases, with 7 bases remaining between them. CDR1 and CDR2 from the germline V gene are ENHRY and SYGVKD. As DNA, the CDR3 is TGTGCCATCAAAGACAGCTCCTACGAGCAGTACTTC. Translation gives CAIKDSSYEQYF.

V is TRBV14 and J is TRBJ2-7; D not resolved. CDR1 is SGHDN and CDR2 is FVKESK in the germline V gene. The V end was cut by 1 base, the J end by 0 bases, with 10 bases between. CDR3 size: 15 residues. In DNA, the CDR3 is TGTGCCAGCAGCCAAGGCCCAGCGCTCTCCTACGAGCAGTACTTC. Protein sequence: CASSQGPALSYEQYF. The full variable domain, its missing parts supplied by reference TRBV14 and TRBJ2-7, is EAGVTQFPSHSVIEKGQTVTLRCDPISGHDNLYWYRRVMGKEIKFLLHFVKESKQDESGMPNNRFLAERTGGTYSTLKVQPAELEDSGVYFCASSQGPALSYEQYFGPGTRLTVT.

J is TRBJ2-7 and V is TRBV29-1, with D perhaps matching TRBD1 (6 bases). Trimming took off 6 bases at V and 7 bases at J, with 13 bases between the two ends. The CDR3 runs to 11 residues. Germline loops: CDR1 SQVTM, CDR2 ANQGSEA. CDR3 protein: CSVEDSYEQYF. The CDR3 nucleotides are TGCAGCGTAGAGGACAGTTATGAGCAGTACTTC.

This CDR3 is CASSGDFTSTDTQYF. The CDR3 coding sequence is TGTGCCAGCAGCGGGGACTTCACTAGCACAGATACGCAGTATTTT. This chain connects TRBV2 to TRBJ2-3, with TRBD2 as a possible D gene (6 bases). This CDR3 has 15 residues. Germline loops: CDR1 SNHLY, CDR2 FYNNEI. V was shortened by 6 bases and J by 0 bases, with 13 bases between the two germline ends. Using reference TRBV2 and TRBJ2-3 for the parts outside the CDR3, the full variable domain is EPEVTQTPSHQVTQMGQEVILRCVPISNHLYFYWYRQILGQKVEFLVSFYNNEISEKSEIFDDQFSVERPDGSNFTLKIRSTKLEDSAMYFCASSGDFTSTDTQYFGPGTRLTVL.

This clone appeared once. The rearrangement uses TRBV27 and TRBJ1-1; D might be TRBD1 (6 bases). Germline CDR1 is MNHEY and CDR2 is SMNVEV (reference sequence). Trimming stripped 4 bases from V and 2 bases from J, with 11 bases between. The CDR3 has 14 residues. The CDR3 nucleotides read TGTGCCAGCAGTTACCAGGGGTTTAACACTGAAGCTTTCTTT. Encoded protein: CASSYQGFNTEAFF.

This clone was detected only once. The CDR3 loop reads CASSDPTERDTQYF. The CDR3 nucleotides are TGTGCCAGTAGTGATCCGACAGAAAGAGATACGCAGTATTTT. The chain recombines TRBV19 with TRBJ2-3; D possibly corresponds to TRBD1 (5 bases). V lost 5 bases and J lost 5, with 14 bases in between. Germline V gene data show CDR1 as LNHDA and CDR2 as SQIVND (reference sequence). The CDR3 extends over 14 amino acids.

The V call is TRBV14, the J call TRBJ1-4, with a possible D match to TRBD1 (5 bases). Germline values: CDR1 SGHDN, CDR2 FVKESK. The germline V and J ends were trimmed by 1 base and 0 bases, with 9 bases remaining between them. This CDR3 region has 16 residues. The CDR3 region is CASSQGRQTTNEKLFF. For the CDR3, the DNA is TGTGCCAGCAGCCAAGGTCGACAGACAACTAATGAAAAACTGTTTTTT.